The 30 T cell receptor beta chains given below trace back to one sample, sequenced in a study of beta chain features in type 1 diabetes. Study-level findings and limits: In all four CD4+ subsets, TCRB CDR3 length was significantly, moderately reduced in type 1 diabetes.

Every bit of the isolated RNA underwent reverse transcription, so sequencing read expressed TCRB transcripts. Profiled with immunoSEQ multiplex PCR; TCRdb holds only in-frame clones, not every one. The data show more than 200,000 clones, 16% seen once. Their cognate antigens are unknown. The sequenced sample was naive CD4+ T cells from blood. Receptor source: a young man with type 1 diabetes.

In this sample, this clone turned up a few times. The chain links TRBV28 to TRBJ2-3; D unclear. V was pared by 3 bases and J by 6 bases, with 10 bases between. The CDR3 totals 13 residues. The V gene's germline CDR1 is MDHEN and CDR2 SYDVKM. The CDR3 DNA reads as TGTGCCAGCAGTTTCCTAGGCCAGGATACGCAGTATTTT. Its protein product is CASSFLGQDTQYF.

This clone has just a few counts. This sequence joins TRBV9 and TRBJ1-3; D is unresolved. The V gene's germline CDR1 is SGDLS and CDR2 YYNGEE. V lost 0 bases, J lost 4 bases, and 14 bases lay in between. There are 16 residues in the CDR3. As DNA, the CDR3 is TGTGCCAGCAGCGTAGAAGGTGGGGTCGGAGGAAACACCATATATTTT. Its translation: CASSVEGGVGGNTIYF.

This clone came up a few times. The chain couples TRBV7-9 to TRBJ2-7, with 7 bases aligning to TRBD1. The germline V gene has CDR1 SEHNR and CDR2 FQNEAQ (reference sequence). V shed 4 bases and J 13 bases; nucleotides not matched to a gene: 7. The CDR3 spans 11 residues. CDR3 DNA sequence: TGTGCCAGCAGCTCGGGACAGACTCTTTACTTC. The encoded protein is CASSSGQTLYF.

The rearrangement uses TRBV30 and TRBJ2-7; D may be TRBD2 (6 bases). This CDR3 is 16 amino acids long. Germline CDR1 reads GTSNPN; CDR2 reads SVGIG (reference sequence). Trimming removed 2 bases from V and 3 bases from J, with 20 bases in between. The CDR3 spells CAWSTLEGRGNYEQYF. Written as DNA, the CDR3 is TGTGCCTGGAGTACCCTAGAGGGACGGGGGAACTACGAGCAGTACTTC.

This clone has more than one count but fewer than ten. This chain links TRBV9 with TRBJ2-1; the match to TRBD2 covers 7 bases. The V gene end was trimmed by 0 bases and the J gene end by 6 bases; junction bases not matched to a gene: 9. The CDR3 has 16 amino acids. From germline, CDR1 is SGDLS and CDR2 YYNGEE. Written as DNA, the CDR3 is TGTGCCAGCAGCGTAGCCCTAGCGGTTATGGGCAATGAGCAGTTCTTC. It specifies CASSVALAVMGNEQFF.

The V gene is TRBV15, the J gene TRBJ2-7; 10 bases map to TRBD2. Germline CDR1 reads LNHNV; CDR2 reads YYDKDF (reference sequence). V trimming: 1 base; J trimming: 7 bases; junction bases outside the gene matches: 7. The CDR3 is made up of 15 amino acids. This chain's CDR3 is CATSRVLAGVKEQYF. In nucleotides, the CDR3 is TGTGCCACCAGCAGAGTTCTAGCGGGAGTAAAGGAGCAGTACTTC.

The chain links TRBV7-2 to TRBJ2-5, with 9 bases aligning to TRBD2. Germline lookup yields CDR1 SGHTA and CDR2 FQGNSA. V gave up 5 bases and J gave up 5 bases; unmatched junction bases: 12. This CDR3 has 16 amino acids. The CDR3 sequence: CASSPLGGRGAETQYF. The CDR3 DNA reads TGTGCCAGCAGCCCACTCGGCGGGAGGGGGGCGGAGACCCAGTACTTC.

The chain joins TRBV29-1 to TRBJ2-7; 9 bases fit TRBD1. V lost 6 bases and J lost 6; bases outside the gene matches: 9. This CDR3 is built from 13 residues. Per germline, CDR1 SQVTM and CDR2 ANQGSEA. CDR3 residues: CSVTGQGSPEQYF. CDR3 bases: TGCAGCGTGACCGGACAGGGGTCTCCCGAGCAGTACTTC.

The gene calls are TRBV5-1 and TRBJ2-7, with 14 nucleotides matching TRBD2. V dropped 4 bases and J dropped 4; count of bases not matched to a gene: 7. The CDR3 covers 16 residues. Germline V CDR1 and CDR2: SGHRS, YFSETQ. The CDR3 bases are TGCGCCAGCAGCGTGACTAGCGGGAGGGCTCAGTACGAGCAGTACTTC. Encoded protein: CASSVTSGRAQYEQYF.

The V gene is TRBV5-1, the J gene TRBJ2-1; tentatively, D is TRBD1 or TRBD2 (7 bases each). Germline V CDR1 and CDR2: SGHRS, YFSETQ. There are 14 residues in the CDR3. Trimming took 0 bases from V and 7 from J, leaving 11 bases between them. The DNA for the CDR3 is TGCGCCAGCAGCTTGGGACAGGGACTAAATGAGCAGTTCTTC. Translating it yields CASSLGQGLNEQFF.

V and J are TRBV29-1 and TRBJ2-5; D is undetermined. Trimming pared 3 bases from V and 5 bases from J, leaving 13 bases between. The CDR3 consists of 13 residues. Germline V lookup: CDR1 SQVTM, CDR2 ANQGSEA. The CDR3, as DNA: TGCAGCGTTGAGCGCTTAGAAGGGGAGACCCAGTACTTC. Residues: CSVERLEGETQYF.

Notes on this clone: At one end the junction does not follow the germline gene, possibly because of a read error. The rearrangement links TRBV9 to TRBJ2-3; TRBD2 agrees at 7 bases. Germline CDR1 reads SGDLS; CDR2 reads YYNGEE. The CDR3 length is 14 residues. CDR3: CASSVGEAGFRQLF. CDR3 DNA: TGTGCCAGCAGCGTAGGTGAAGCGGGGTTCCGTCAACTTTTT.

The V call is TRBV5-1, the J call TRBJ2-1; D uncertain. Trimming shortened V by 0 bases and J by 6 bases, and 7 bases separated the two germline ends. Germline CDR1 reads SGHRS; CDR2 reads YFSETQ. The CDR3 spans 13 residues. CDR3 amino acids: CASSLGASNEQFF. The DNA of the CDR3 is TGCGCCAGCAGCTTGGGGGCTAGCAATGAGCAGTTCTTC.

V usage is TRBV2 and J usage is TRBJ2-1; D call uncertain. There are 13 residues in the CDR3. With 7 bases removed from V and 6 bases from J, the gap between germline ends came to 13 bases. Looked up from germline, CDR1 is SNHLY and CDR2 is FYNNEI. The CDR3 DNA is TGTGCCAGCACTCCCCCCGTAGTCAATGAGCAGTTCTTC. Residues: CASTPPVVNEQFF. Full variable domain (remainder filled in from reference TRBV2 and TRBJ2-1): EPEVTQTPSHQVTQMGQEVILRCVPISNHLYFYWYRQILGQKVEFLVSFYNNEISEKSEIFDDQFSVERPDGSNFTLKIRSTKLEDSAMYFCASTPPVVNEQFFGPGTRLTVL.

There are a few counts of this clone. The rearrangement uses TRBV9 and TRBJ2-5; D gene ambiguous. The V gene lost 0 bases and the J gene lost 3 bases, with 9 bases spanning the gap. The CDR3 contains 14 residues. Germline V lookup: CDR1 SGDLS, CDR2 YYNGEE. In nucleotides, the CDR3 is TGTGCCAGCAGCGTAGGTTACGGCGAAGAGACCCAGTACTTC. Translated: CASSVGYGEETQYF.

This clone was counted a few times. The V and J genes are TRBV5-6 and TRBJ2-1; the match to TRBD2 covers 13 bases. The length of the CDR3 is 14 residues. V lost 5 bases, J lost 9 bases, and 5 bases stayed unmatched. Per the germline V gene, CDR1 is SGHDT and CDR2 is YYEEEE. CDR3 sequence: CASRLGLAGLEQFF. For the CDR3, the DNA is TGTGCCAGCAGACTGGGACTAGCGGGACTTGAGCAGTTCTTC.

Written as DNA, the CDR3 is TGTGCCAGCAGCTTACAGGTTATCTACGAGCAGTACTTC. Protein sequence: CASSLQVIYEQYF. This chain connects TRBV7-2 to TRBJ2-7; D uncertain. Germline V gene data show CDR1 as SGHTA and CDR2 as FQGNSA. There are 13 residues in the CDR3. V was cut by 2 bases and J by 3 bases, with 8 bases left in between.

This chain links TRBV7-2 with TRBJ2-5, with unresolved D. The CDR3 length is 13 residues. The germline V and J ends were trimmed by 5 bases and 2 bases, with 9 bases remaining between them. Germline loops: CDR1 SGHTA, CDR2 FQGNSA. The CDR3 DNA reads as TGTGCCAGCAGCCCTCGAATTCAAGAGACCCAGTACTTC. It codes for CASSPRIQETQYF.

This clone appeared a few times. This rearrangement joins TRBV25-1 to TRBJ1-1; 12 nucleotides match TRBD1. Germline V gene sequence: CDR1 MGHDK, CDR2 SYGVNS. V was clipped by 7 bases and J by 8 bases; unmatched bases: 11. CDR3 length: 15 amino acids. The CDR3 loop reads CASTLTGQGAREAFF. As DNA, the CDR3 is TGTGCCAGCACACTAACGGGACAGGGGGCTAGAGAAGCTTTCTTT. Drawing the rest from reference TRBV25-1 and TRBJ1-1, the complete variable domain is EADIYQTPRYLVIGTGKKITLECSQTMGHDKMYWYQQDPGMELHLIHYSYGVNSTEKGDLSSESTVSRIRTEHFPLTLESARPSHTSQYLCASTLTGQGAREAFFGQGTRLTVV.

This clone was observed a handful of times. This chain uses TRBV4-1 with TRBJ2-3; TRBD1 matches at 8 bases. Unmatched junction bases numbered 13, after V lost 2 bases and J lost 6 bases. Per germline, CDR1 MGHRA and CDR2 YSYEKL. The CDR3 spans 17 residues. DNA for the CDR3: TGCGCCAGCAGCCAAAGGCTAGGACAGGGTACAGAGGATACGCAGTATTTT. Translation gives CASSQRLGQGTEDTQYF.

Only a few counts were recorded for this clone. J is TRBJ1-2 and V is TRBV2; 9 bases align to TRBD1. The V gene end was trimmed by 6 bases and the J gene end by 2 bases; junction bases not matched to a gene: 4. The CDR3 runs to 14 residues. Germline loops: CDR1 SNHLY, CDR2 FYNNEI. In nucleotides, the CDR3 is TGTGCCAGCAGCGGACAGGGGAGCAACTATGGCTACACCTTC. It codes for CASSGQGSNYGYTF.

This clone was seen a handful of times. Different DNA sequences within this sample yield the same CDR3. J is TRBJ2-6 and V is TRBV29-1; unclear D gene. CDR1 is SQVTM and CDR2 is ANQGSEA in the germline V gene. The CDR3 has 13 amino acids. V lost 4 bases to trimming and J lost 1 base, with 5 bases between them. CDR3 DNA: TGCAGCGTTGTAGGGTCTGGGGCCAACGTCCTGACTTTC. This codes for CSVVGSGANVLTF.

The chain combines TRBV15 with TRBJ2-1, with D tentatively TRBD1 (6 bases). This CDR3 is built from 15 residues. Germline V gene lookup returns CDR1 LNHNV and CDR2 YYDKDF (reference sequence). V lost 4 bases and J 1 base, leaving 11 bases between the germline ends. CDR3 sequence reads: CATSIGQMSYNEQFF. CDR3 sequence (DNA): TGTGCCACCAGCATAGGACAGATGTCCTACAATGAGCAGTTCTTC.

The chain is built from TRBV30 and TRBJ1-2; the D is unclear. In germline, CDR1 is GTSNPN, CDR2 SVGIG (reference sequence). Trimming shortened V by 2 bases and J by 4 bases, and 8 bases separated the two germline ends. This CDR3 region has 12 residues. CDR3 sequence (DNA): TGTGCCTGGAGTTTGGGCCCCTATGGCTACACCTTC. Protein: CAWSLGPYGYTF. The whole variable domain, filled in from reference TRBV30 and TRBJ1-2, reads SQTIHQWPATLVQPVGSPLSLECTVEGTSNPNLYWYRQAAGRGLQLLFYSVGIGQISSEVPQNLSASRPQDRQFILSSKKLLLSDSGFYLCAWSLGPYGYTFGSGTRLTVV.

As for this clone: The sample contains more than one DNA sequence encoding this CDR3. The CDR3 DNA reads TGCGCCAGCAGCTTAGCGGGGACAGGCGAAGAGACCCAGTACTTC. Translating it yields CASSLAGTGEETQYF. The chain is built from TRBV5-1 and TRBJ2-5; weak D call: TRBD1 (8 bases). CDR1 is SGHRS and CDR2 is YFSETQ in the germline V gene. This CDR3 has 15 residues. V lost 2 bases and J 3 bases, leaving 14 bases between the germline ends.

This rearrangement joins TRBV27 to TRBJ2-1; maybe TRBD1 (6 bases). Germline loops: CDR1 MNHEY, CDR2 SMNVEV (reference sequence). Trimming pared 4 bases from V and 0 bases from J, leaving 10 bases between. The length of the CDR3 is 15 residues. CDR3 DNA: TGTGCCAGCAGTTCAGACAGGACCTCCTACAATGAGCAGTTCTTC. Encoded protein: CASSSDRTSYNEQFF.

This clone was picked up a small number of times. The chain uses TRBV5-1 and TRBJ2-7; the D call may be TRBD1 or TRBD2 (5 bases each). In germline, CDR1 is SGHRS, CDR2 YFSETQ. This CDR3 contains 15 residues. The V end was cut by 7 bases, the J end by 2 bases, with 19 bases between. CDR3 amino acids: CASVDIPGPAYEQYF. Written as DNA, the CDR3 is TGCGCCAGCGTCGATATACCGGGACCCGCCTACGAGCAGTACTTC.

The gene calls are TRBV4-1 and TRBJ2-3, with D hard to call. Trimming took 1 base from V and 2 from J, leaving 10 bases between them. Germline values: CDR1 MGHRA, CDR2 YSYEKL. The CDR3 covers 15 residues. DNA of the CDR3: TGCGCCAGCAGCCAAGGACGGCTTCCCACAGATACGCAGTATTTT. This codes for CASSQGRLPTDTQYF.

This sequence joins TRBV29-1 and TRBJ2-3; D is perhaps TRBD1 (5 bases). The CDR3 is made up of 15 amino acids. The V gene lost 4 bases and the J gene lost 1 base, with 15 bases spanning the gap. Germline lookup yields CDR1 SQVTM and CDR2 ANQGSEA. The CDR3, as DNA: TGCAGCGTTGCCCAAGGGGTCGGTGGCACAGATACGCAGTATTTT. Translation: CSVAQGVGGTDTQYF.

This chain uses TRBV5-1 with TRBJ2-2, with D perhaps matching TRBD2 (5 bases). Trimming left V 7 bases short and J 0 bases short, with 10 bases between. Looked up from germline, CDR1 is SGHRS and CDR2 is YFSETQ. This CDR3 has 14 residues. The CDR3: CASADYTNTGELFF. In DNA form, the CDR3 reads TGCGCCAGCGCAGACTACACGAACACCGGGGAGCTGTTTTTT. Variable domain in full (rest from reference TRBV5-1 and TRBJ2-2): KAGVTQTPRYLIKTRGQQVTLSCSPISGHRSVSWYQQTPGQGLQFLFEYFSETQRNKGNFPGRFSGRQFSNSRSEMNVSTLELGDSALYLCASADYTNTGELFFGEGSRLTVL.